These 8 T cell receptor beta chains were all obtained from the same sample, sequenced in a study of shared clonotypes between healthy human individuals. Repertoires were generated with immunoSEQ multiplex PCR, while TCRdb's copy carries only in-frame clones and drops some. The sample shows about 700,000 clones, approximately 79% of them seen only once. Sequenced input: memory CD4+ T cells sorted from blood. Subset noted: CD45RA-negative fraction. These receptors originate from a woman in her 30s in good health.

This clone appeared many times. J is TRBJ1-3 and V is TRBV18; D remains ambiguous. Germline CDR1 reads KGHSH; CDR2 reads LQKENI. The CDR3 consists of 17 residues. V was cut by 6 bases and J by 1 base, with 19 bases left in between. This CDR3 reads CASSLMTRIRSGNTIYF. CDR3 bases: TGTGCCAGCTCCCTAATGACCCGGATACGTTCTGGAAACACCATATATTTT.

DNA for the CDR3: TGTGCCAGCAGTGAACGAACATTTAATGAGCAGTTCTTC. Protein product: CASSERTFNEQFF. V and J are TRBV2 and TRBJ2-1; no firm D call. Trimming cost V 2 bases and J 7 bases, with 9 bases left between them. CDR3 length equals 13 residues. Germline CDR1 is SNHLY and CDR2 is FYNNEI.

A word on this clone: Germline is not matched at one junction end, which may reflect a read error. This chain uses TRBV19 with TRBJ1-2; D remains unclear. From germline, CDR1 is LNHDA and CDR2 SQIVND (reference sequence). The CDR3 has 11 residues. CDR3 sequence reads: CASSQVGLTAF. In nucleotides, the CDR3 is TGTGCCAGTAGCCAAGTGGGGTTAACGGCCTTC. Supplemented by reference TRBV19 and TRBJ1-2, the full variable domain reads DGGITQSPKYLFRKEGQNVTLSCEQNLNHDAMYWYRQDPGQGLRLIYYSQIVNDFQKGDIAEGYSVSREKKESFPLTVTSAQKNPTAFYLCASSQVGLTAFGSGTRLTVV.

V is TRBV7-8 and J is TRBJ2-7, with D possibly TRBD1 on 6 matching bases. Germline values: CDR1 SGHVS, CDR2 FQNEAQ. Trimming left V 3 bases short and J 2 bases short, with 8 bases between. The CDR3 sequence is 13 residues long. CDR3 sequence reads: CASSFQGTYEQYF. The CDR3 nucleotides are TGTGCCAGCAGCTTTCAGGGGACCTACGAGCAGTACTTC.

This clone was counted between two and nine times. This rearrangement joins TRBV15 to TRBJ1-1; 8 nucleotides match TRBD1. Looked up from germline, CDR1 is LNHNV and CDR2 is YYDKDF (reference sequence). This CDR3 comprises 19 residues. V was clipped by 0 bases and J by 1 base; unmatched bases: 13. In nucleotides, the CDR3 is TGTGCCACCAGCAGAGATCTTGTTGGGCAGGGGGCTGCGAACACTGAAGCTTTCTTT. It is translated as CATSRDLVGQGAANTEAFF.

This chain connects TRBV27 to TRBJ1-2; 7 bases agree with TRBD1. Germline loops: CDR1 MNHEY, CDR2 SMNVEV (reference sequence). The CDR3 is 15 amino acids. Germline trimming cut 5 bases from V and 8 bases from J; bases unmatched to any gene: 14. The CDR3 DNA is TGTGCCAGCAGTCAACAACCGGGACAGTCGGGCGGCTACACCTTC. Its protein is CASSQQPGQSGGYTF.

The genes are TRBV5-4 and TRBJ1-3; 8 bases are shared with TRBD1. The CDR3 sequence is 14 residues long. The V gene end was trimmed by 4 bases and the J gene end by 5 bases; junction bases not matched to a gene: 5. The germline V gene encodes CDR1 SGHNT and CDR2 YYREEE (reference sequence). CDR3 DNA sequence: TGTGCCAGCAGCGTGGACAGGGCACGAAACACCATATATTTT. Its protein is CASSVDRARNTIYF.

The chain is built from TRBV19 and TRBJ2-2; D not resolved. The V end was cut by 8 bases, the J end by 3 bases, with 7 bases between. The germline gives CDR1 LNHDA, CDR2 SQIVND (reference sequence). The CDR3 sequence is 12 residues long. The CDR3 loop is CASHYYTGELFF. The CDR3, as DNA: TGTGCCAGTCATTACTACACCGGGGAGCTGTTTTTT.